The 9 T cell receptor beta chains below all came from one sample that was sequenced in a study of long-term antiretroviral therapy in people with HIV. They ran version v3.0 of the immunoSEQ assay at survey level. Method: immunoSEQ multiplex PCR; TCRdb's copy keeps in-frame clones and lacks some. The table lists 20,000 to 25,000 clones, over 75% of them singletons. The specimen comprised unsorted PBMCs, sampled 1.5 years after starting antiretroviral therapy. The receptors were sampled from a man aged 30 to 45 with HIV.

The chain has TRBV4-1 and TRBJ1-1, with unresolved D. Germline CDR1 is MGHRA and CDR2 is YSYEKL. Trimming pared 5 bases from V and 6 bases from J, leaving 16 bases between. This CDR3 has 14 residues. The CDR3 DNA reads as TGCGCCAGCAGCGCCCGAGAGGGATTCTCTGAAGCTTTCTTT. Translating gives CASSAREGFSEAFF.

This rearrangement joins TRBV6-1 to TRBJ1-2, with D maybe TRBD1 (5 bases). Trimming removed 9 bases at V and 2 bases at J, with 7 bases between. Germline values: CDR1 MNHNS, CDR2 SASEGT. The CDR3 is 11 residues long. CDR3: CASQGNYGYTF. The DNA for the CDR3 is TGTGCCAGTCAGGGAAACTATGGCTACACCTTC.

This chain uses TRBV5-4 with TRBJ1-1; D unresolved. Germline V gene sequence: CDR1 SGHNT, CDR2 YYREEE (reference sequence). The CDR3 is 16 residues long. V lost 1 base, J lost 4 bases, and 17 bases lay in between. The CDR3 protein is CASSLTPTGPSTEAFF. The CDR3, as DNA: TGTGCCAGCAGCTTGACACCTACCGGCCCAAGCACTGAAGCTTTCTTT.

This clone was detected a few times. This sequence joins TRBV5-4 and TRBJ2-3; tentative D call: TRBD1 (6 bases). CDR3 size: 16 residues. The germline CDR1 and CDR2 sequences are SGHNT and YYREEE (reference sequence). V was trimmed by 1 base and J by 4 bases, leaving 16 bases between them. The CDR3 region is CASSLSQGQGADTQYF. CDR3 in DNA: TGTGCCAGCAGCTTGTCGCAGGGGCAGGGCGCAGATACGCAGTATTTT.

This chain connects TRBV28 to TRBJ1-3; no firm D call. Trimming left V 8 bases short and J 6 bases short, with 11 bases between. Germline CDR1 and CDR2: MDHEN and SYDVKM. The length of the CDR3 is 12 residues. CDR3 region: CASCSGPNTIYF. CDR3 nucleotide sequence: TGTGCCAGCTGTTCGGGCCCAAACACCATATATTTT.

The V call is TRBV7-9, the J call TRBJ1-1, with no clear D. The V end lost 4 bases, the J end lost 0 bases, and 6 bases lay between the germline ends. This CDR3 is built from 13 residues. Germline V lookup: CDR1 SEHNR, CDR2 FQNEAQ (reference sequence). DNA of the CDR3: TGTGCCAGCAGCTCGTCCTTGAACACTGAAGCTTTCTTT. Its protein product is CASSSSLNTEAFF.

The V call is TRBV5-8, the J call TRBJ1-5, with D unclear. Trimming took 8 bases from V and 4 from J, leaving 13 bases between them. Germline CDR1 reads SGHTS; CDR2 reads YDEGEE. The CDR3 has 13 residues. Written as DNA, the CDR3 is TGTGCCAGTCGGTGGGAGAAAAATCAGCCCCAGCATTTT. Translating it yields CASRWEKNQPQHF.

The V call is TRBV10-3, the J call TRBJ2-7, with a tentative D call TRBD2 (7 bases). This CDR3 is built from 15 residues. Germline values: CDR1 ENHRY, CDR2 SYGVKD. Trimming stripped 2 bases from V and 3 bases from J, with 14 bases between. The CDR3 loop is CAISEEGGGYYEQYF. CDR3 nucleotide sequence: TGTGCCATCAGTGAGGAAGGGGGGGGTTACTACGAGCAGTACTTC.

To note about this clone: A junction end diverges from the germline sequence, so it may reflect a read error. The chain employs TRBV7-7 and TRBJ2-3; perhaps TRBD1 as D (5 bases). The CDR3 is made up of 15 amino acids. Germline lookup yields CDR1 SSHAT and CDR2 FNYEAQ (reference sequence). This CDR3 is CASSLGPGSTDTQYF. DNA for the CDR3: TGTGCTAGCAGCTTAGGGCCAGGGAGCACAGATACGCAGTATTTT.